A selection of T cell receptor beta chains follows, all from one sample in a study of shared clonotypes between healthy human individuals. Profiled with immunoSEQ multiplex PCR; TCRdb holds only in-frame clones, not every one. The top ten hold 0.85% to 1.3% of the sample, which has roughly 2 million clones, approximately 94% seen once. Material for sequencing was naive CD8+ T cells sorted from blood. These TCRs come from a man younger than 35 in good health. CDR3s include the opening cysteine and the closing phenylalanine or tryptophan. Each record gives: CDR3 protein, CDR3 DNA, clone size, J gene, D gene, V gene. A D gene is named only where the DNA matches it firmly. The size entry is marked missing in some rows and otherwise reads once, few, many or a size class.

CASSPSERGYTF | TGTGCCAGCAGCCCAAGTGAAAGGGGCTACACCTTC | once | TRBJ1-2 | - | TRBV7-9
CASSDPGPYTDTQYF | TGTGCCAGCAGCGACCCGGGACCATACACAGATACGCAGTATTTT | - | TRBJ2-3 | - | TRBV9
CASNTPRDRDFYGYTF | TGTGCCAGCAATACTCCTCGGGACAGGGACTTCTATGGCTACACCTTC | - | TRBJ1-2 | TRBD1 | TRBV19
CAISTGTEKLFF | TGTGCCATCAGTACCGGGACAGAGAAACTGTTTTTT | once | TRBJ1-4 | TRBD1 | TRBV10-3
CASSWAGQSSYNEQFF | TGTGCCAGCAGCTGGGCGGGCCAGAGCTCCTACAATGAGCAGTTCTTC | once | TRBJ2-1 | - | TRBV11-2
CASSPGHSQPQHF | TGTGCCAGCAGTCCGGGACATTCTCAGCCCCAGCATTTT | few | TRBJ1-5 | - | TRBV6-6
CSAGPVLEGETQYF | TGCAGCGCCGGTCCGGTTCTAGAGGGAGAGACCCAGTACTTC | - | TRBJ2-5 | - | TRBV29-1
CASSADTNTEAFF | TGTGCCAGCAGTGCGGACACGAACACTGAAGCTTTCTTT | - | TRBJ1-1 | - | TRBV6-4
CASRAGGAYEQYF | TGCGCCAGCAGGGCAGGGGGGGCCTACGAGCAGTACTTC | - | TRBJ2-7 | - | TRBV10-2
CAWSAVGQGLGDEQFF | TGTGCCTGGAGTGCGGTCGGACAGGGACTGGGCGATGAGCAGTTCTTC | - | TRBJ2-1 | TRBD1 | TRBV30
CASSPSSSYYNEQFF | TGTGCCAGCAGCCCCTCTAGCAGTTACTACAATGAGCAGTTCTTC | - | TRBJ2-1 | - | TRBV9
CATSRSVGATNEKLFF | TGTGCCACCAGCAGGTCGGTCGGGGCAACTAATGAAAAACTGTTTTTT | - | TRBJ1-4 | - | TRBV15